This TCR beta chain is from a study of blood T cell repertoires in COVID-19. Source study methods: The authors estimated nucleated cell counts from reference gene primer amplification. Using immunoSEQ multiplex PCR, the repertoire was profiled, and TCRdb retains in-frame clones only, with some absent. V, J and clone size are those of that table, while D and trimming were read from the DNA. The table includes 250,000 to 300,000 clones, 80% to 90% detected once. Trimming pared 2 bases from V and 1 base from J, leaving 5 bases between. Germline CDR1 MDHEN, CDR2 SYDVKM. CDR3 length equals 13 residues. The gene calls are TRBV28 and TRBJ1-1; D unclear. Sequencing was performed on peripheral blood. The sequence came from a woman between 70 and 85 years old with COVID-19, enrolled during active disease. The CDR3 region has the DNA TGTGCCAGCAGTTTAGGAGAGAACACTGAAGCTTTCTTT. The encoded protein is CASSLGENTEAFF.